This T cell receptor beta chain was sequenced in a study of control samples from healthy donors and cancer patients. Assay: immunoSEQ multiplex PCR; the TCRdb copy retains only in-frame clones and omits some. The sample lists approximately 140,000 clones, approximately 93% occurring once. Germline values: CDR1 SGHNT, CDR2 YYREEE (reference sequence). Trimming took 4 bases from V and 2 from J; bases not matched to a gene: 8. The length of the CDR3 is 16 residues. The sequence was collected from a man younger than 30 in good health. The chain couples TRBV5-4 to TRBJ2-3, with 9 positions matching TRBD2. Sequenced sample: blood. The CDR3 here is CASSPAGGGYTDTQYF. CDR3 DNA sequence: TGTGCCAGCAGCCCTGCGGGAGGGGGGTACACAGATACGCAGTATTTT. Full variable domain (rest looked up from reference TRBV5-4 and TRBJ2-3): ETGVTQSPTHLIKTRGQQVTLRCSSQSGHNTVSWYQQALGQGPQFIFQYYREEENGRGNFPPRFSGLQFPNYSSELNVNALELDDSALYLCASSPAGGGYTDTQYFGPGTRLTVL.